This TCR beta chain is from a study of radiation and T cells in renal cell carcinoma. The time point was: blood 4 weeks post-SBRT, at nephrectomy. The treatment: 15 Gy SBRT to primary tumor, nephrectomy 4 weeks later. After SBRT, blood was collected at 2 and 4 weeks, plus baseline. The patient's renal cell carcinoma had clear cell pathology. TCRdb's table, derived via immunoSEQ multiplex PCR, lists solely in-frame clones and lacks some. The sample consists of tens of thousands of clones, around 80% of them appearing once. The CDR3 contains 14 residues. Germline CDR1 and CDR2: SGHTA and FQGTGA. V was clipped by 2 bases and J by 3 bases; unmatched bases: 1. Of note for this clone: Its antigen is unidentified.

Study-wide points: From baseline, blood top tumor clonotypes peaked at 2 weeks post-radiation. Baseline intratumoral clonotype presence is unknown without pretreatment biopsies.

The specimen comprised blood, sampled from a patient whose treatment included radiotherapy and nephrectomy. The clonotype was recovered from a man aged 55 to 70 with renal cell carcinoma. The chain combines TRBV7-3 with TRBJ2-1, with 7 bases identical to TRBD1. The CDR3 DNA reads TGTGCCAGCAGCTTACGGGACAGCTACAATGAGCAGTTCTTC. This gives the protein CASSLRDSYNEQFF.